This is a list of T cell receptor beta chains from one sample in a study of Graves' ophthalmopathy and Graves' hyperthyroidism. TCRdb itself ran the multiplex PCR reads through MiXCR, one entry per CDR3 protein. The data hold approximately 700,000 distinct CDR3 sequences, with approximately 39% observed a single time. The sequenced sample was peripheral blood. The receptors come from an adult man with Graves' ophthalmopathy. The CDR3 runs from the conserved cysteine through the conserved F or W. The D gene is left open where the match is weak. Expanded clones get a size class; other rows say once, few or many, or leave the size out.

abundance,v_gene,j_gene,d_gene,CDR3aa,CDR3nt
many,TRBV19,TRBJ1-2,NA,CASSIVADSHYGYTF,TGTGCCAGTAGTATAGTGGCGGACAGCCACTATGGCTACACCTTC
many,TRBV20-1,TRBJ2-2,NA,CSAVDFTHTGELFF,TGCAGTGCTGTCGACTTTACCCACACCGGGGAGCTGTTTTTT
few,TRBV9,TRBJ1-1,TRBD1,CASSRTGPLNTEAFF,TGTGCCAGCTCACGGACAGGGCCCCTGAACACTGAAGCTTTCTTT
NA,TRBV2,TRBJ2-5,TRBD2,CAARLAEQETQYF,TGTGCCGCGAGACTAGCGGAGCAAGAGACCCAGTACTTC
NA,TRBV6-6,TRBJ1-4,TRBD1,CASSSDRGYEKLFF,TGTGCCAGCAGCTCAGACAGGGGGTACGAAAAACTGTTTTTT
once,TRBV10-2,TRBJ2-3,NA,CASSQREQTDTQYF,TGCGCCAGCAGTCAGAGGGAGCAGACAGATACGCAGTATTTT
NA,TRBV6-5,TRBJ2-5,TRBD2,CASRGLENVGETQYF,TGTGCCAGCAGAGGACTAGAAAACGTGGGGGAGACCCAGTACTTC
NA,TRBV5-1,TRBJ2-2,TRBD2,CASSLDGPAGGNTGELFF,TGCGCCAGCAGCTTGGATGGTCCAGCGGGAGGGAACACCGGGGAGCTGTTTTTT
NA,TRBV10-3,TRBJ1-2,NA,CAISAQRGNYGYTF,TGTGCCATCAGTGCCCAGCGGGGGAACTATGGCTACACCTTC
few,TRBV10-3,TRBJ1-1,NA,CASSYSGGSLAEAFF,TGTGCCAGCAGTTACTCGGGGGGGTCCCTAGCTGAAGCTTTCTTT
NA,TRBV25-1,TRBJ2-5,TRBD2,CASSPLAGGVETQYF,TGTGCCAGCAGCCCCCTGGCGGGGGGGGTAGAGACCCAGTACTTC
many,TRBV5-8,TRBJ1-1,NA,CASSLRGVGAFF,TGTGCCAGCAGTCTCAGGGGAGTCGGAGCTTTCTTT
NA,TRBV29-1,TRBJ2-7,NA,CSLGRLSREQYF,TGCAGCTTGGGACGCCTCTCGCGCGAGCAGTACTTC
NA,TRBV27,TRBJ2-6,NA,CASSTLGAGANVLTF,TGTGCCAGCAGCACACTTGGGGCTGGGGCCAACGTCCTGACTTTC
many,TRBV7-9,TRBJ2-5,NA,CASSSRGQSGTQYF,TGTGCCAGCAGCTCCCGGGGCCAGTCGGGGACCCAGTACTTC
few,TRBV27,TRBJ2-7,NA,CASSFTGSGEQYF,TGTGCCAGCAGTTTTACAGGGTCCGGCGAGCAGTACTTC
NA,TRBV9,TRBJ1-6,NA,CASSYRDNNSPLHF,TGTGCCAGCAGCTACCGGGACAACAATTCACCTCTCCACTTT
few,TRBV27,TRBJ1-1,NA,CASSWTEGVTEAFF,TGTGCCAGCAGTTGGACAGAAGGAGTCACTGAAGCTTTCTTT
NA,TRBV7-8,TRBJ2-7,TRBD1,CASSLRRGETGSNEQYF,TGTGCCAGCAGCTTACGTCGCGGCGAGACAGGGTCAAACGAGCAGTACTTC
NA,TRBV19,TRBJ2-7,NA,CASSTGVEQYF,TGTGCCAGTAGTACAGGGGTCGAGCAGTACTTC
NA,TRBV29-1,TRBJ2-4,TRBD2,CSALGLAGLAKNIQYF,TGCAGCGCCTTAGGATTAGCGGGCCTAGCCAAAAACATTCAGTACTTC
few,TRBV20-1,TRBJ2-7,NA,CSANIDTYEQYF,TGCAGTGCTAATATCGATACTTACGAGCAGTACTTC
few,TRBV2,TRBJ2-2,NA,CAPTSWRSAGELFF,TGTGCCCCAACTAGCTGGCGTTCGGCCGGGGAGCTGTTTTTT
NA,TRBV6-5,TRBJ2-7,NA,CASSEAQGSGEYF,TGTGCCAGCAGTGAAGCGCAGGGGTCTGGAGAGTACTTC
many,TRBV14,TRBJ1-1,NA,CASRPNRANTEAFF,TGTGCCAGCCGCCCGAACAGGGCGAACACTGAAGCTTTCTTT
few,TRBV5-8,TRBJ2-2,NA,CATPWAGELFF,TGTGCCACCCCATGGGCCGGGGAGCTGTTTTTT
NA,TRBV7-9,TRBJ1-1,NA,CASTAGITEAFF,TGTGCCAGCACAGCCGGGATCACTGAAGCTTTCTTT
few,TRBV4-3,TRBJ2-5,NA,CASSHLPAVQETQYF,TGCGCCAGCAGCCACCTCCCGGCGGTCCAAGAGACCCAGTACTTC
once,TRBV15,TRBJ2-6,NA,CATSRDVGEGANVLTF,TGTGCCACCAGCAGAGATGTGGGTGAAGGGGCCAACGTCCTGACTTTC
many,TRBV7-9,TRBJ1-5,NA,CASSPTSHQPQHF,TGTGCCAGCAGCCCAACGTCCCATCAGCCCCAGCATTTT
many,TRBV7-9,TRBJ2-5,NA,CASSRTEETQYF,TGTGCCAGCAGTCGGACAGAAGAGACCCAGTACTTC
NA,TRBV20-1,TRBJ1-2,TRBD1,CSASRQGHYGYTF,TGCAGTGCCAGTAGACAGGGGCACTATGGCTACACCTTC
NA,TRBV24-1,TRBJ1-5,NA,CATSRRQADQPQHF,TGTGCCACCAGTCGGCGGCAGGCCGATCAGCCCCAGCATTTT
NA,TRBV12-3/TRBV12-4,TRBJ2-7,NA,CASSFDNPAYEQYF,TGTGCCAGCAGTTTTGACAATCCGGCCTACGAGCAGTACTTC
once,TRBV12-3/TRBV12-4,TRBJ1-2,NA,CASSPKGANYGYTF,TGTGCCAGCAGTCCAAAGGGTGCTAACTATGGCTACACCTTC
few,TRBV12-3/TRBV12-4,TRBJ2-7,TRBD1,CASRKDRGDYEQYF,TGTGCCAGCAGAAAAGACAGGGGGGACTACGAGCAGTACTTC
many,TRBV19,TRBJ1-1,NA,CASSKKGNTEAFF,TGTGCCAGTAGTAAGAAGGGGAACACTGAAGCTTTCTTT
many,TRBV13,TRBJ1-1,TRBD1,CASSLANDRGTEAFF,TGTGCCAGCAGCTTAGCCAACGACAGGGGCACTGAAGCTTTCTTT
NA,TRBV20-1,TRBJ2-5,TRBD1,CSARQGAAETQYF,TGCAGTGCTAGACAGGGGGCAGCCGAGACCCAGTACTTC
many,TRBV2,TRBJ1-2,NA,CASSEGMRLGYTF,TGTGCCAGCAGTGAAGGGATGCGTTTGGGCTACACCTTC
many,TRBV7-9,TRBJ1-5,NA,CASSFGHDNQPQHF,TGTGCCAGCAGCTTTGGACACGACAATCAGCCCCAGCATTTT
NA,TRBV2,TRBJ1-2,TRBD1,CAGSTTDRFYGYTF,TGTGCCGGCAGTACTACGGACAGGTTTTATGGCTACACCTTC
many,TRBV5-5,TRBJ1-2,TRBD1,CASSRDRAGGGYTF,TGTGCCAGCAGCCGGGACAGGGCCGGAGGTGGCTACACCTTC
many,TRBV4-3,TRBJ1-6,NA,CASSPRLGGSPLHF,TGCGCCAGCAGCCCAAGATTGGGGGGATCACCCCTCCACTTT
NA,TRBV12-3/TRBV12-4,TRBJ2-2,NA,CASNFGSSTGELFF,TGTGCCAGCAACTTTGGGTCCTCGACCGGGGAGCTGTTTTTT
NA,TRBV10-2,TRBJ2-6,TRBD1,CAGTGAGANVLTF,TGCGCCGGGACAGGGGCTGGGGCCAACGTCCTGACTTTC
NA,TRBV10-2,TRBJ1-6,TRBD1,CASSVTGVTHSPLHF,TGCGCCAGCAGTGTGACAGGGGTGACTCATTCACCCCTCCACTTT
many,TRBV6-1,TRBJ2-6,NA,CASSGLLQSGANVLTF,TGTGCCAGCAGTGGATTACTGCAGTCTGGGGCCAACGTCCTGACTTTC
few,TRBV20-1,TRBJ2-2,NA,CSARRGGTGELFF,TGCAGTGCTAGACGAGGGGGGACCGGGGAGCTGTTTTTT
NA,TRBV20-1,TRBJ1-1,NA,CSAHSVNTEAFF,TGCAGTGCTCATTCAGTGAACACTGAAGCTTTCTTT
few,TRBV5-5,TRBJ1-2,TRBD1,CASSTRTGEGSGYTF,TGTGCCAGCAGCACCCGGACAGGGGAAGGCTCTGGCTACACCTTC
many,TRBV12-3/TRBV12-4,TRBJ1-2,TRBD1,CASSLVARGGYGYTF,TGTGCCAGCAGTTTAGTTGCCAGGGGGGGCTATGGCTACACCTTC
few,TRBV4-1,TRBJ2-5,TRBD2,CASSQGRLVSGRETQYF,TGCGCCAGCAGCCAAGGGCGGTTAGTTAGCGGGAGGGAGACCCAGTACTTC
NA,TRBV7-2,TRBJ1-6,NA,CASSLVVGDSPLHF,TGTGCCAGCAGCTTGGTGGTGGGTGATTCACCCCTCCACTTT
many,TRBV12-3/TRBV12-4,TRBJ1-2,TRBD1,CASSAGTGGGYTF,TGTGCCAGCAGTGCCGGGACAGGAGGCGGCTACACCTTC
NA,TRBV20-1,TRBJ2-5,NA,CSASRWVGWETQYF,TGCAGTGCCAGCCGCTGGGTGGGTTGGGAGACCCAGTACTTC
NA,TRBV5-1,TRBJ2-3,NA,CASSLEGVGTDTQYF,TGCGCCAGCAGCTTGGAGGGAGTTGGCACAGATACGCAGTATTTT